A selection of T cell receptor beta chains follows, all from one sample in a study of blood T cell repertoires in COVID-19. TCRdb's table, derived via immunoSEQ multiplex PCR, lists solely in-frame clones and lacks some. This table holds approximately 430,000 clones, around 86% found once. Sequenced input: peripheral blood. The receptors come from a woman in her thirties with active or convalescent COVID-19. CDR3s include the opening cysteine and the closing phenylalanine or tryptophan. Each record gives: clone size, J gene, V gene, CDR3 length, D gene, CDR3 DNA, CDR3 protein. A D gene is named only where the DNA matches it firmly. Clone sizes are given selectively: once, few, many, or a class where the clone is expanded.

- TRBJ1-6 TRBV7-9 12 - TGTGCCAGCAGCTACCTAGTTATGCCCCTCCACTTT CASSYLVMPLHF
- TRBJ2-5 TRBV2 15 TRBD2 TGTGCCAGCACCCTAGCGGCGTTGTACCAAGAGACCCAGTACTTC CASTLAALYQETQYF
- TRBJ2-2 TRBV6-1 19 TRBD2 TGTGCCAGCAGTGAAGAGGGTAGCGGGAGGGCCTCAAACACCGGGGAGCTGTTTTTT CASSEEGSGRASNTGELFF
- TRBJ1-5 TRBV5-1 18 TRBD1 TGCGCCAGCAGCCGATCCGGGACAGGGGGCTATAGCAATCAGCCCCAGCATTTT CASSRSGTGGYSNQPQHF
- TRBJ2-3 TRBV7-9 18 TRBD2 TGTGCCAGCAGCTTCGTTCGCGGCGGGGGGCCTCGCACAGATACGCAGTATTTT CASSFVRGGGPRTDTQYF
many TRBJ2-6 TRBV13 16 TRBD2 TGTGCCAGCAGCTTAGGCGGGAGGGTCGGGGCCAACGTCCTGACTTTC CASSLGGRVGANVLTF
many TRBJ2-3 TRBV6-4 14 TRBD2 TGTGCCAGCAGTGCTAGCGGGAGCACAGATACGCAGTATTTT CASSASGSTDTQYF
- TRBJ1-2 TRBV3-1/TRBV3-2 14 - TGTGCCAGCAGCCCCACGCAACAGGGCTATGGCTACACCTTC CASSPTQQGYGYTF
- TRBJ2-1 TRBV27 16 TRBD2 TGTGCCAGCAGTAACCCCCTAGTAGCGGGGAACAATGAGCAGTTCTTC CASSNPLVAGNNEQFF
- TRBJ1-2 TRBV27 14 - TGTGCCAGCAGTTTATCGGGGGGGTCGAGTCGCTACACCTTC CASSLSGGSSRYTF
once TRBJ1-5 TRBV19 16 TRBD1 TGTGCCAGTAGTGCAAGACAGGGGGCATTGGGTCAGCCCCAGCATTTT CASSARQGALGQPQHF
- TRBJ1-3 TRBV6-6 17 TRBD1 TGTGCCAGCAGCCGACACGGGACAGCGAAGTCTGGAAACACCATATATTTT CASSRHGTAKSGNTIYF
- TRBJ2-1 TRBV5-4 16 TRBD2 TGTGCCAGCAGCCACCGGGGGGGGGACGTTTACAATGAGCAGTTCTTC CASSHRGGDVYNEQFF
- TRBJ2-3 TRBV10-2 15 - TGCGCCAGCAGTGAGCCGGACTCGAGGAAGGATACGCAGTATTTT CASSEPDSRKDTQYF
- TRBJ2-2 TRBV11-3 12 - TGTGCCAGCAGCTTCCGTACCGGGGAGCTGTTTTTT CASSFRTGELFF
- TRBJ1-2 TRBV5-3 14 - TGTGCCAGAAGGAGGTACAGAGGGAACTATGGCTACACCTTC CARRRYRGNYGYTF
- TRBJ1-1 TRBV29-1 12 - TGCAGCGTTGGCGAGAAGGGGGATGGAGCTTTCTTT CSVGEKGDGAFF
few TRBJ1-3 TRBV25-1 15 - TGTGCCAGCAGTGAATCCCGGCGGACTGGAAACACCATATATTTT CASSESRRTGNTIYF
- TRBJ2-4 TRBV27 17 TRBD2 TGTGCCAGCAGTCCTCGGGGGAGCGGGGAAGCCAAAAACATTCAGTACTTC CASSPRGSGEAKNIQYF
- TRBJ1-5 TRBV4-1 17 - TGCGCCAGCAGCCAAGATTCGGGGGGCGGTGGCAATCAGCCCCAGCATTTT CASSQDSGGGGNQPQHF
- TRBJ2-7 TRBV18 12 - TGTGCCAGCTCACCTCGGAGATACGAGCAGTACTTC CASSPRRYEQYF
- TRBJ1-6 TRBV12-1 19 - TGTGCCAGCAGCTTCAGACCCGGGACAGCTTCTTCCTATAATTCACCCCTCCACTTT CASSFRPGTASSYNSPLHF
- TRBJ2-2 TRBV11-2 13 - TGTGCCAGCAGCTTAACAGGTTCCGGGGAGCTGTTTTTT CASSLTGSGELFF
- TRBJ2-7 TRBV11-2 15 TRBD1 TGTGCCAGCAGCCTAAACGGACAGGCGACCTACGAGCAGTACTTC CASSLNGQATYEQYF
- TRBJ1-5 TRBV7-8 19 TRBD1 TGTGCCAGCAGCTCGGGACAGGGGAATTGGATGCTCGGCAATCAGCCCCAGCATTTT CASSSGQGNWMLGNQPQHF
once TRBJ2-7 TRBV10-1 15 TRBD1 TGCGCCAGCAGTGAGTTCGGGACAGGGGCATACGAGCAGTACTTC CASSEFGTGAYEQYF
- TRBJ2-3 TRBV5-6 14 TRBD2 TGTGCCAGCAGCTCGGCTAGCGGCTCGGATACGCAGTATTTT CASSSASGSDTQYF
- TRBJ1-4 TRBV5-1 16 - TGCGCCAGCAGCTTGACTTCGACAGGAACTAATGAAAAACTGTTTTTT CASSLTSTGTNEKLFF
- TRBJ2-1 TRBV19 15 TRBD2 TGTGCCAGTACCTCCGGGACTAGTAATCTTGGTGAGCAGTTCTTC CASTSGTSNLGEQFF
- TRBJ2-2 TRBV5-1 17 TRBD2 TGCGCCAGCAGCTCAATAGTAGCGGGAGGTTACACCGGGGAGCTGTTTTTT CASSSIVAGGYTGELFF
- TRBJ1-5 TRBV6-5 15 TRBD1 TGTGCCAGCAGGCCGAGACAGGGAGGCAATCAGCCCCAGCATTTT CASRPRQGGNQPQHF
once TRBJ1-6 TRBV23-1 16 - TGCGCCAGCAGTCAATGGGAGCAAAAAGATAATTCACCCCTCCACTTT CASSQWEQKDNSPLHF
- TRBJ1-2 TRBV4-2 14 - TGTGCCAGCAGCCAAAGTGACGGGGGGTCGGGCTACACCTTC CASSQSDGGSGYTF
- TRBJ1-5 TRBV5-8 17 - TGTGCCAGCAGCTTGACAACAGGTGGAATTGGCAATCAGCCCCAGCATTTT CASSLTTGGIGNQPQHF
- TRBJ2-2 TRBV11-2 15 - TGTGCCAGCAGCTTAGCCAGGTTCGACACCGGGGAGCTGTTTTTT CASSLARFDTGELFF
- TRBJ2-1 TRBV27 16 TRBD2 TGTGCCAGCAGTTCCTCCGGGACTAGCCGTTACAATGAGCAGTTCTTC CASSSSGTSRYNEQFF
once TRBJ1-2 TRBV19 14 - TGTGCCAGTAGTATACCAGGGAGGTCCTATGGCTACACCTTC CASSIPGRSYGYTF
- TRBJ1-2 TRBV27 13 - TGTGCCAGCAGTTGGACACCAAACTATGGCTACACCTTC CASSWTPNYGYTF
- TRBJ1-6 TRBV27 18 - TGTGCCAGCAGTTTATTCGGAATTCAGGGACTAAATAATTCACCCCTCCACTTT CASSLFGIQGLNNSPLHF
- TRBJ2-7 TRBV5-1 13 - TGCGCCAGCAGCTTGGACCAGTTCTACGAGCAGTACTTC CASSLDQFYEQYF
- TRBJ2-1 TRBV10-2 13 TRBD2 TGCGCCAGCAGTTGGACTAGCGACAATGAGCAGTTCTTC CASSWTSDNEQFF
- TRBJ2-7 TRBV27 13 TRBD2 TGTGCCAGCCTCGGTAGCGGGGGCTACGAGCAGTACTTC CASLGSGGYEQYF
- TRBJ2-1 TRBV4-1 15 - TGCGCCAGCAGCCGAATGACGGGGGACTACAATGAGCAGTTCTTC CASSRMTGDYNEQFF
- TRBJ1-1 TRBV5-1 14 TRBD1 TGCGCCAGCAGCTGGACAGGGGAGAACACTGAAGCTTTCTTT CASSWTGENTEAFF
once TRBJ1-1 TRBV12-3/TRBV12-4 12 - TGTGCCTCCCGAATGAGGTACACTGAAGCTTTCTTT CASRMRYTEAFF
- TRBJ2-5 TRBV27 14 - TGTGCCAGCAGTTTAATGGGGGCGTGGGAGACCCAGTACTTC CASSLMGAWETQYF
- TRBJ2-5 TRBV6-5 15 TRBD1 TGTGCCAGCAGACCTGACAGGGGAGTCCAAGAGACCCAGTACTTC CASRPDRGVQETQYF
- TRBJ1-2 TRBV2 14 - TGTGCCAGCAGCTATCGAGTCGATCGATATGGCTACACCTTC CASSYRVDRYGYTF
- TRBJ1-2 TRBV6-5 15 - TGTGCCAGCAGTTCGACAGACTGGAGATACTATGGCTACACCTTC CASSSTDWRYYGYTF
- TRBJ1-2 TRBV5-6 12 TRBD1 TGTGCCAGCAGCTCGACAGGGGAGGGCTACACCTTC CASSSTGEGYTF
- TRBJ1-4 TRBV6-5 12 - TGTGCCAGCATCCCAGGGGTAGGAAAACTGTTTTTT CASIPGVGKLFF
many TRBJ1-3 TRBV10-3 14 - TGTGCCATCAGTGAAACTAGCTCTGGAAACACCATATATTTT CAISETSSGNTIYF
- TRBJ1-4 TRBV5-1 18 - TGCGCCAGCAGCTTAGAGCCGACAGATCTGTCCACTAATGAAAAACTGTTTTTT CASSLEPTDLSTNEKLFF